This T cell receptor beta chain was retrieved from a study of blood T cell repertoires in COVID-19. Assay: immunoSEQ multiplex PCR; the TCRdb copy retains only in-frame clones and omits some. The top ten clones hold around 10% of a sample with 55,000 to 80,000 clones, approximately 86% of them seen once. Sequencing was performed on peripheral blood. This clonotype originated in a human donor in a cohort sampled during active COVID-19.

DNA for the CDR3: TGTGCTAGTGGTCCCCGAGGTGTAGATACGCAGTATTTT. The encoded protein is CASGPRGVDTQYF. The gene calls are TRBV12-5 and TRBJ2-3; D unclear. The V end lost 5 bases, the J end lost 5 bases, and 11 bases lay between the germline ends. This CDR3 is 13 amino acids long. The germline V gene encodes CDR1 LGHNT and CDR2 FRNRAP. Filled out from reference TRBV12-5 and TRBJ2-3, the complete variable domain reads DARVTQTPRHKVTEMGQEVTMRCQPILGHNTVFWYRQTMMQGLELLAYFRNRAPLDDSGMPKDRFSAEMPDATLATLKIQPSEPRDSAVYFCASGPRGVDTQYFGPGTRLTVL.